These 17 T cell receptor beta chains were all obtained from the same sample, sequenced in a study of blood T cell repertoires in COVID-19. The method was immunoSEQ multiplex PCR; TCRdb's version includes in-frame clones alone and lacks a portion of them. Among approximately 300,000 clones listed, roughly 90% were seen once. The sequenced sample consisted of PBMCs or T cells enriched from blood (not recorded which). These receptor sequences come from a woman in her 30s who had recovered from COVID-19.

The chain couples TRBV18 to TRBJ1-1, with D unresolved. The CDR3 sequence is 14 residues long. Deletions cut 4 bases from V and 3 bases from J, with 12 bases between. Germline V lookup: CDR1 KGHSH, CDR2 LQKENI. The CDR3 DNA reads TGTGCCAGCTCACAAGTCACTGAATACACTGAAGCTTTCTTT. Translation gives CASSQVTEYTEAFF.

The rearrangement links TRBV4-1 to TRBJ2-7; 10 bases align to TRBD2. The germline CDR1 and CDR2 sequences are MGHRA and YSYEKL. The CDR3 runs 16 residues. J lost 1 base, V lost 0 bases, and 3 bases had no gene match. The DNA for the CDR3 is TGCGCCAGCAGCCAAGAAGAGACTAGCGGGTCCTACGAGCAGTACTTC. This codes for CASSQEETSGSYEQYF.

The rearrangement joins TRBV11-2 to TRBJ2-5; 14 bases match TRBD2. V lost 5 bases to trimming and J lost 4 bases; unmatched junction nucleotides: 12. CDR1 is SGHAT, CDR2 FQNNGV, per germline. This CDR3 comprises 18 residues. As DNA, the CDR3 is TGTGCCAGCAGCCCACGGTCCGGGACTAGCGGGAGCGGAGAGACCCAGTACTTC. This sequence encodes CASSPRSGTSGSGETQYF.

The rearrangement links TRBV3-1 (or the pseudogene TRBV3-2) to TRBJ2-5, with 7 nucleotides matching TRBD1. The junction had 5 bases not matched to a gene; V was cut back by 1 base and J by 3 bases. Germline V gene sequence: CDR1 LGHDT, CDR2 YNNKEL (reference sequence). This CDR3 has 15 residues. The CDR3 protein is CASSQAGQRKETQYF. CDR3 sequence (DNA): TGTGCCAGCAGCCAAGCGGGACAGCGGAAAGAGACCCAGTACTTC.

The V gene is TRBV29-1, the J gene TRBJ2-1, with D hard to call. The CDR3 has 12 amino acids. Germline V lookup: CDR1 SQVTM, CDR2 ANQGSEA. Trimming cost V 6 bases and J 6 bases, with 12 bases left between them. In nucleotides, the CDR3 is TGCAGCGTACTCACAGTGATCAATGAGCAGTTCTTC. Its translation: CSVLTVINEQFF.

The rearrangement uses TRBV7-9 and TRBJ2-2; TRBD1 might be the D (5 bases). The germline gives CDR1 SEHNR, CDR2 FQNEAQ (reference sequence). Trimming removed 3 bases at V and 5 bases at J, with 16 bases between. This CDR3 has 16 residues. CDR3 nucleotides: TGTGCCAGCAGCTTGGGTCTTCAGGGTAATACCGGGGAGCTGTTTTTT. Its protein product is CASSLGLQGNTGELFF.

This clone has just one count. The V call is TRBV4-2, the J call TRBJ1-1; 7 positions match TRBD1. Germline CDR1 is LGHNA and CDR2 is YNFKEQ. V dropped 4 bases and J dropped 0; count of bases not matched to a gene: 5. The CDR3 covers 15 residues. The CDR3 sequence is CASSRNRGLNTEAFF. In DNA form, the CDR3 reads TGTGCCAGCAGCCGAAACAGGGGATTGAACACTGAAGCTTTCTTT.

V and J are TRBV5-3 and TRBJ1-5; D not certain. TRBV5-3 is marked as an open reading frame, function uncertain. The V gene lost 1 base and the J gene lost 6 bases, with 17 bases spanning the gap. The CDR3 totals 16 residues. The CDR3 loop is CARSLLGCRGGQPQHF. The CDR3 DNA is TGTGCCAGAAGCTTGTTGGGGTGCCGAGGAGGTCAGCCCCAGCATTTT.

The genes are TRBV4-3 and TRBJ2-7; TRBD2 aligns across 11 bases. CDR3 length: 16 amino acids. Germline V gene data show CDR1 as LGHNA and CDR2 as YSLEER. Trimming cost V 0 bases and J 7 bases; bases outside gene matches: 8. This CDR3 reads CASSQDLGTSGREQYF. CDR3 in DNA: TGCGCCAGCAGCCAAGACCTGGGGACTAGCGGAAGGGAGCAGTACTTC.

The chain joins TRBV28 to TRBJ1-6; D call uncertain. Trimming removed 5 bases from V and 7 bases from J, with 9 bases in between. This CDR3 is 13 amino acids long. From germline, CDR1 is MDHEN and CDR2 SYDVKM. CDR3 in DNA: TGTGCCAGCAGTGAACGAGGCAATTCACCCCTCCACTTT. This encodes CASSERGNSPLHF.

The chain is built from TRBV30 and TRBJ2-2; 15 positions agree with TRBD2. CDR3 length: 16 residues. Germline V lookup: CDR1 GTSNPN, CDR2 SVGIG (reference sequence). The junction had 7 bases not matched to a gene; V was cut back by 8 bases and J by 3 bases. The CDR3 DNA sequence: TGTGCCCGGCGAGGACTAGCGGGGGGGCACACCGGGGAGCTGTTTTTT. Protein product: CARRGLAGGHTGELFF.

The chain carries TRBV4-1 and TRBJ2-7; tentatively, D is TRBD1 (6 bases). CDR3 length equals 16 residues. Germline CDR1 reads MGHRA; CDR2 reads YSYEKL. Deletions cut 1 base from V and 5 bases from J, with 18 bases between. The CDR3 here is CASSQGRARGPHEQYF. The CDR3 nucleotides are TGCGCCAGCAGCCAAGGCCGCGCCAGGGGACCTCACGAGCAGTACTTC.

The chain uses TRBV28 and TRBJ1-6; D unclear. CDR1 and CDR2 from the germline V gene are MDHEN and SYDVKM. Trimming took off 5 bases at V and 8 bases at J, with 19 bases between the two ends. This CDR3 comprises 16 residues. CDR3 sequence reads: CASSGAGVPMHSPLHF. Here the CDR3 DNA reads TGTGCCAGCAGTGGAGCCGGGGTCCCGATGCATTCACCCCTCCACTTT.

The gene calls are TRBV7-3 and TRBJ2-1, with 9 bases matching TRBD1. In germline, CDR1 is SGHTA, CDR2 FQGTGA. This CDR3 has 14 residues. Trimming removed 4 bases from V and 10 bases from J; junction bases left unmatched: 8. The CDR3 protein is CASSSGTGSREQFF. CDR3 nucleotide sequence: TGTGCCAGCAGCTCGGGGACAGGGTCACGCGAGCAGTTCTTC.

The CDR3 sequence is CAISTEYRVHGYTF. CDR3 nucleotide sequence: TGTGCCATCAGTACGGAATACAGGGTTCATGGCTACACCTTC. The rearrangement joins TRBV10-3 to TRBJ1-2, with D possibly being TRBD1 (6 bases). Between the trimmed V and J ends, which lost 5 bases and 6 bases, there was a span of 16 bases. The V gene's germline CDR1 is ENHRY and CDR2 SYGVKD. This CDR3 is built from 14 residues.

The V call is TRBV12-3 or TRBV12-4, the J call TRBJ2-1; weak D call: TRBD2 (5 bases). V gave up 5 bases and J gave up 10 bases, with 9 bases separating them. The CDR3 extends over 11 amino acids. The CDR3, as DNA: TGTGCCAGCAGTCCTAGCTGGGAGCAGTTCTTC. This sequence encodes CASSPSWEQFF.

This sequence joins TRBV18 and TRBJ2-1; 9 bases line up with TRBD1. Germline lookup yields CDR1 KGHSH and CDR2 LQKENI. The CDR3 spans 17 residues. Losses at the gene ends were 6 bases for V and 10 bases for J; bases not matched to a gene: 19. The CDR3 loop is CASSQRVSGQGDREQFF. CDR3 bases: TGTGCCAGCTCTCAGCGTGTTTCGGGACAGGGTGACAGGGAGCAGTTCTTC.